The sequence of this T cell receptor (beta chain) was determined in a study of CD8 T cells in ankylosing spondylitis. Study observations and caveats: Researchers reportedly found disease-linked clones significantly enriched in matched ankylosing spondylitis synovial fluid. A number of the motif variants had already been described in reactive arthritis synovial fluid and blood. Peripheral blood samples showed relatively rare disease-linked clones, and these clones were CD8+.

With V trimmed by 4 bases and J by 3 bases, 4 bases remained unmatched. Germline assignment: CDR1 SGHRS and CDR2 YFSETQ. The CDR3 loop spans 15 amino acids. It was by quantitative 5'-RACE with molecular barcodes that TCR beta libraries were made. TCRdb re-called the 5' RACE reads through MiXCR, storing one row per CDR3 protein. The table shows roughly 260,000 distinct CDR3 sequences, with 20% occurring only once. In this sample, this clonotype turned up many times. Its specificity is not known. Specimen: blood, either unsorted or a sorted T cell fraction (not recorded which). The chain uses TRBV5-1 and TRBJ2-1, with 10 bases that match TRBD1. The TCR was taken from a male donor with ankylosing spondylitis or in good health (not recorded which). The DNA of the CDR3 is TGCGCCAGCAGCCAAGGACAGGGGGGCTACAATGAGCAGTTCTTC. Translating it yields CASSQGQGGYNEQFF.